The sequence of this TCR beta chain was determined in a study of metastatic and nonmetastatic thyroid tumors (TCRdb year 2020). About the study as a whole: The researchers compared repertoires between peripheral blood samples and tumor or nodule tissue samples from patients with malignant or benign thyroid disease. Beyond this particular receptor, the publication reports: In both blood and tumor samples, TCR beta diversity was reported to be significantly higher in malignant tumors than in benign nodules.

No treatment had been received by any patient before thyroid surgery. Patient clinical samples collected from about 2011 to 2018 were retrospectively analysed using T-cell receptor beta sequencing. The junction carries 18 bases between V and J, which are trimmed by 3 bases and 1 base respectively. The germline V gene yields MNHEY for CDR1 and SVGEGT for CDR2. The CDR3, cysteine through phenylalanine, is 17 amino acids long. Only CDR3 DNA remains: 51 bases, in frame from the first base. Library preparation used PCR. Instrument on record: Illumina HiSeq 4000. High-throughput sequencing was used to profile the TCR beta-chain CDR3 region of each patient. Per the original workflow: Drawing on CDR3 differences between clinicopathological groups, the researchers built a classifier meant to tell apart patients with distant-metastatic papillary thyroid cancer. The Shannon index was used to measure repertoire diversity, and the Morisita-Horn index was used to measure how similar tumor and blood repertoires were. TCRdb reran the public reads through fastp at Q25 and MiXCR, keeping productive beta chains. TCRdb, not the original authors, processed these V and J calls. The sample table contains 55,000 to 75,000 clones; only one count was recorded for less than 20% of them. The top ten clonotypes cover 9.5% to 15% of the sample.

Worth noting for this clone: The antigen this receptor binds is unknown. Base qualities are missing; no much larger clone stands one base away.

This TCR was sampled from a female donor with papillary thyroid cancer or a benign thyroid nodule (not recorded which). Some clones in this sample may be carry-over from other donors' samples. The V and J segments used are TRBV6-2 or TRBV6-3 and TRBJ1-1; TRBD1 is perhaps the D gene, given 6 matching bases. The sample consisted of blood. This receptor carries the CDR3 CASSYRGFGQTNTEAFF. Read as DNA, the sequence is TGTGCCAGCAGTTATAGGGGGTTTGGACAGACGAACACTGAAGCTTTCTTT.